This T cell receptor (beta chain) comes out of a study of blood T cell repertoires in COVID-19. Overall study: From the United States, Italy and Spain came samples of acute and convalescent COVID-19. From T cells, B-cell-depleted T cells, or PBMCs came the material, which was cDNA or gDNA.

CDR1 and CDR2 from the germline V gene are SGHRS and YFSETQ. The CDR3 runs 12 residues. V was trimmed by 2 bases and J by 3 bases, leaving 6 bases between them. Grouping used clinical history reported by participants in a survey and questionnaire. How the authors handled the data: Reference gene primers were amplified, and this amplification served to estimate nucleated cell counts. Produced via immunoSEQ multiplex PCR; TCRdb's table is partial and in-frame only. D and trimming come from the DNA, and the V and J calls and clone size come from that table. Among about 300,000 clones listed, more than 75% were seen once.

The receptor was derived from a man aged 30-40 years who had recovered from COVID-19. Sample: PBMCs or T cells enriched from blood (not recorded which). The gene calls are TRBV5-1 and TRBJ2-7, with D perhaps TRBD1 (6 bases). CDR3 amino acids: CASSLQGYEQYF. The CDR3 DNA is TGCGCCAGCAGCTTACAGGGCTACGAGCAGTACTTC.